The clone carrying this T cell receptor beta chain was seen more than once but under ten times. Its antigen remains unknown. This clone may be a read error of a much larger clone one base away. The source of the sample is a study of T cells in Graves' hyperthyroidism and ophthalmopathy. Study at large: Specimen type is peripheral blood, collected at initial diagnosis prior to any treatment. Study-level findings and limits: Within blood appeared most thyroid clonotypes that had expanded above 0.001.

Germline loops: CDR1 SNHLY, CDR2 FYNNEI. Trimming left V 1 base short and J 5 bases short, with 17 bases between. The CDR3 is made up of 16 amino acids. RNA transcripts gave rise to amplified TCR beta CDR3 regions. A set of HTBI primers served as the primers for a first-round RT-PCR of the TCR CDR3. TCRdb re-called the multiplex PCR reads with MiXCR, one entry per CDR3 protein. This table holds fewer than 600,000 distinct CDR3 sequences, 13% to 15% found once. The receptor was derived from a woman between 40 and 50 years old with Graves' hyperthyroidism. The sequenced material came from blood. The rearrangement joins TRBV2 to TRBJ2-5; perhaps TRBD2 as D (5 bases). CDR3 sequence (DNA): TGTGCCAGCAGTGAAGGACGCTGGGCTAGCTGGGAGACCCAGTACTTC. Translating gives CASSEGRWASWETQYF.